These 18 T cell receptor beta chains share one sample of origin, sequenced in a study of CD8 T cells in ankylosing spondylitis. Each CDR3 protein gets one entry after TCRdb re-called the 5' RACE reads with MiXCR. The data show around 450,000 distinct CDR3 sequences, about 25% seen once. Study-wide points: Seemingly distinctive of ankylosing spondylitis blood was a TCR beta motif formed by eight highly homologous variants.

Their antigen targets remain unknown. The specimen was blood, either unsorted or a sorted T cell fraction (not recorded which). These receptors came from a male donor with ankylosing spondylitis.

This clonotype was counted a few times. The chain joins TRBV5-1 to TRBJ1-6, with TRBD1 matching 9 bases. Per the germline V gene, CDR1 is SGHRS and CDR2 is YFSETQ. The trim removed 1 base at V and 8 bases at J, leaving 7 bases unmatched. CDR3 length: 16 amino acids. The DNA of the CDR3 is TGCGCCAGCAGCTTGTATTCCGGACAGGGGTATTCACCCCTCCACTTT. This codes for CASSLYSGQGYSPLHF.

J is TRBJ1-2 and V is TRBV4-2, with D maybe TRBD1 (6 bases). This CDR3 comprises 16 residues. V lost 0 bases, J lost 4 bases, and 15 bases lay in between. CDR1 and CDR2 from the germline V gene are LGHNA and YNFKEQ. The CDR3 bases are TGTGCCAGCAGCCAAGACGGGGCTGGACAGCTCTATGGCTACACCTTC. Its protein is CASSQDGAGQLYGYTF.

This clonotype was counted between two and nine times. CDR3: CASRSDRGQETQYF. For the CDR3, the DNA is TGTGCCAGCAGGAGTGACAGGGGGCAAGAGACCCAGTACTTC. The chain has TRBV7-8 and TRBJ2-5, with 9 bases matching TRBD1. The CDR3 is 14 amino acids. Per the germline V gene, CDR1 is SGHVS and CDR2 is FQNEAQ. V shed 6 bases and J 2 bases; nucleotides not matched to a gene: 4.

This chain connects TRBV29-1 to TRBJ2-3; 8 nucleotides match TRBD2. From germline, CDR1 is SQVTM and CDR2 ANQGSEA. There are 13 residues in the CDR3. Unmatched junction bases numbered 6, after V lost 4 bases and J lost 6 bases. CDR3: CSVAPSGLDTQYF. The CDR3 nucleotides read TGCAGCGTTGCTCCTAGCGGGCTTGATACGCAGTATTTT.

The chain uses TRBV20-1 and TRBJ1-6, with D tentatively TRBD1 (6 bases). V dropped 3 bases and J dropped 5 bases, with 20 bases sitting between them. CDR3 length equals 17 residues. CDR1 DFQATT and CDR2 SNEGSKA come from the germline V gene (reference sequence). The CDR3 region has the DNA TGCAGTGCTAGGGGAACCGCCGGGACACCGGATAATTCACCCCTCCACTTT. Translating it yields CSARGTAGTPDNSPLHF.

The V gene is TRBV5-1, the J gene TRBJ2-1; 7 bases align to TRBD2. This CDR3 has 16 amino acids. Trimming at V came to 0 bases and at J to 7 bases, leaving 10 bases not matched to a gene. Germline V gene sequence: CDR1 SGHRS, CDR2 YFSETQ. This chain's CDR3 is CASSLGAGGRGNEQFF. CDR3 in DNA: TGCGCCAGCAGCTTGGGGGCTGGCGGGAGAGGGAATGAGCAGTTCTTC.

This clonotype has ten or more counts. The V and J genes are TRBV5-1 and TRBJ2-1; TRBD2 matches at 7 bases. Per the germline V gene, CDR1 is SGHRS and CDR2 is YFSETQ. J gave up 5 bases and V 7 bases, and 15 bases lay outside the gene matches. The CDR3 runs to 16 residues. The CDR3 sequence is CASRPIASGRNNEQFF. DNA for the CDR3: TGCGCCAGCCGACCTATCGCGTCCGGGAGGAACAATGAGCAGTTCTTC.

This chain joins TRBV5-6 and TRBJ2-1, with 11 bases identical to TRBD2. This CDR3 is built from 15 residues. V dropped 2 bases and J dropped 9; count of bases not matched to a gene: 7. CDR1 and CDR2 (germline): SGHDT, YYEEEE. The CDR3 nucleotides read TGTGCCAGCAGCTTACTAGCGGGAGATGGGAGTGAGCAGTTCTTC. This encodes CASSLLAGDGSEQFF.

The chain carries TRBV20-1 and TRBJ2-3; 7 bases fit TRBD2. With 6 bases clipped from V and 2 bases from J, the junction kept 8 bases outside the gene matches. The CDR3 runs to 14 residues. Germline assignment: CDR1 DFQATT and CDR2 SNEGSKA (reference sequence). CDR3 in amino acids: CSAAEAGATDTQYF. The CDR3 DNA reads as TGCAGTGCAGCAGAGGCGGGAGCCACAGATACGCAGTATTTT.

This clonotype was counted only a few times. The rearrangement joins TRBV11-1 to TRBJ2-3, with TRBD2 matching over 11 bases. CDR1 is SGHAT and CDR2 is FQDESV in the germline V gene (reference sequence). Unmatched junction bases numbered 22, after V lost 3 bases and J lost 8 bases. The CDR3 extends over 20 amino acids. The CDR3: CASSFTLTPGLAVLEATQYF. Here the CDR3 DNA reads TGTGCCAGCAGCTTCACCCTGACACCGGGACTAGCGGTATTGGAAGCTACGCAGTATTTT.

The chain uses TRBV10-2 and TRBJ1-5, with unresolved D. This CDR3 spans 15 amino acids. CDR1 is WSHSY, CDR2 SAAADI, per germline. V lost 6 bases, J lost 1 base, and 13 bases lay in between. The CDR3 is CASRGVGESNQPQHF. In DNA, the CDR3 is TGCGCCAGCAGGGGTGTGGGTGAAAGCAATCAGCCCCAGCATTTT.

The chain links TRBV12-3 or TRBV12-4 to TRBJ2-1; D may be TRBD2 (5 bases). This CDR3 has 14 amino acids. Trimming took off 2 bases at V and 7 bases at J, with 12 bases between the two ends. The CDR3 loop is CASSLLPSSNEQFF. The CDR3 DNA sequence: TGTGCCAGCAGTTTACTTCCTAGCTCGAATGAGCAGTTCTTC.

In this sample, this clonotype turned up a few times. CDR3 in amino acids: CASSLWDRVEKLFF. CDR3 in DNA: TGTGCCAGCAGCTTGTGGGACAGGGTCGAAAAACTGTTTTTT. This rearrangement joins TRBV5-6 to TRBJ1-4, with 9 bases matching TRBD1. With V trimmed by 1 base and J by 8 bases, 3 bases remained unmatched. CDR3 length: 14 residues. CDR1 SGHDT and CDR2 YYEEEE come from the germline V gene.

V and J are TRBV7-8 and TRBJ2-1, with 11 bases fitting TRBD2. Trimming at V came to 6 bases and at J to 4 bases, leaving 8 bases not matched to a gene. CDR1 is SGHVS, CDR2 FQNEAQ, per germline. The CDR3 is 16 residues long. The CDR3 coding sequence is TGTGCCAGCAGTTCCCCTGGGACTAGCGGTTACAATGAGCAGTTCTTC. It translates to CASSSPGTSGYNEQFF.

CDR3: CASSFTPGRGNSGANVLTF. The CDR3 region has the DNA TGTGCCAGCAGTTTTACTCCGGGACGGGGTAACTCTGGGGCCAACGTCCTGACTTTC. V gene TRBV12-3 or TRBV12-4 combines with J gene TRBJ2-6; D tentatively reads TRBD1 or TRBD2 (5 bases each). Trimming took 3 bases from V and 0 from J, leaving 18 bases between them. The CDR3 totals 19 residues.

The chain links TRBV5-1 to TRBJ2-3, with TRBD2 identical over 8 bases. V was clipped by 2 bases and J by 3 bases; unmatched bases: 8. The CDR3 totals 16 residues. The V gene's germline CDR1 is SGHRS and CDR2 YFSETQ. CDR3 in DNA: TGCGCCAGCAGCTTACAGGCTAGCGGGCTTACAGATACGCAGTATTTT. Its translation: CASSLQASGLTDTQYF.

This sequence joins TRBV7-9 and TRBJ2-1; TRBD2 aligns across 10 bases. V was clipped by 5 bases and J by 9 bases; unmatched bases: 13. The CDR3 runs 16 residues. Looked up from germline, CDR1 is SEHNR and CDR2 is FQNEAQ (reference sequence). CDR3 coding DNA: TGTGCCAGCAGCCAAGGGGGGTCTAGCGGGAGACGTGAGCAGTTCTTC. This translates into CASSQGGSSGRREQFF.

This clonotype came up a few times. The CDR3 region is CASTPNRGGGTTDTQYF. DNA of the CDR3: TGTGCCAGCACCCCAAACAGGGGAGGGGGGACGACAGATACGCAGTATTTT. The V and J genes are TRBV12-3 or TRBV12-4 and TRBJ2-3, with D tentatively TRBD1 or TRBD2 (7 bases each). V lost 7 bases, J lost 3 bases, and 23 bases lay in between. The CDR3 has 17 residues.